This T cell receptor beta chain was obtained from a study of resident and recirculating memory T cells in vitiligo. Study details: Shave-biopsy epidermis from lesional and nonlesional skin was sequenced alongside PBMCs. Notes on the study in general: No single dominant TCR clone appeared; lesion clonality varied. Non-conserved TCRs across sites and patients suggested distinct clones per lesion.

The germline V gene encodes CDR1 SGHTS and CDR2 YDEGEE. V lost 4 bases, J lost 2 bases, and 4 bases stayed unmatched. This CDR3 has 14 amino acids. Assay used: immunoSEQ multiplex PCR; TCRdb lists only in-frame clones, some missing. The sample lists around 76,000 clones; approximately 89% were seen once. As for this clone: Its target is not known.

The sample was blood. The genes are TRBV5-8 and TRBJ2-3, with 7 bases that match TRBD1. The receptor comes from a male donor with vitiligo. This CDR3 is CASSPGTATDTQYF. CDR3 bases: TGTGCCAGCAGCCCCGGGACAGCCACAGATACGCAGTATTTT.